This entry features one T cell receptor (beta chain) sequence. These data come from a study of STAT5B mutations in CD4+ large granular lymphocyte leukemia. Repertoires were generated with immunoSEQ multiplex PCR, while TCRdb's copy carries only in-frame clones and drops some. The table has approximately 30,000 clones, 80% to 90% seen once. This CDR3 is 15 amino acids long. The germline V gene encodes CDR1 ENHRY and CDR2 SYGVKD. With 5 bases removed from V and 2 bases from J, the gap between germline ends came to 14 bases. The sequencing input was CD4+ T cells from blood buffy coats. The sequence was obtained from a human donor in good health. The genes are TRBV10-3 and TRBJ2-3; no clear D. The CDR3 nucleotides are TGTGCCATCAGTCCCGGCAGAGAGAACACAGATACGCAGTATTTT. Amino acid sequence: CAISPGRENTDTQYF.